The clone carrying this T cell receptor beta chain was observed once. Antigen specificity is unknown. TCRdb independently ran MiXCR on the reads; one entry per CDR3 protein. The repertoire has about 830,000 distinct CDR3 sequences, approximately 32% of them found once; the top ten carry 9.5% to 15%. V gave up 3 bases and J gave up 8 bases, with 4 bases separating them. This CDR3 region has 11 residues. The data were taken from a study of T cell repertoires in cytomegalovirus infection. On the study more broadly: Epitope selection comprised recently identified HLA-C-restricted CMV epitopes and well-studied HLA-B-restricted CMV epitopes. Public TCR beta signatures marked donors with CMV infection and the matching HLA. Study conclusions and caveats: CMV-specific TCR beta clonotypes restricted by HLA-C were the ones dominating the ex vivo response. Cumulative frequency (of public TCR beta family members) identified carriers of CMV plus the relevant HLA.

The sequenced sample was cultured CD8+ T cells from PBMCs, obtained from culture after CMV antigen stimulation. This sequence originates from a human donor in good health (CMV status not recorded). Some clones in this sample may be carry-over from other donors' samples. This sequence joins TRBV12-3 or TRBV12-4 and TRBJ2-2, with D unresolved. The CDR3 loop is CASSLMGELFF. CDR3 sequence (DNA): TGTGCCAGCAGTTTGATGGGGGAGCTGTTTTTT.